The TCR beta chain described here comes from a study of T cells in Graves' hyperthyroidism and ophthalmopathy. Study overall: Once the initial diagnosis was made, peripheral blood was obtained before any treatment.

Study-wide results and caveats: Ophthalmopathy and stable hyperthyroidism were told apart by a 13 V-J model. Most expanded thyroid clonotypes above 0.001 recurred in blood.

Amplified TCR beta CDR3 regions came from RNA transcripts. The study used the HTBI primer set for a first-round RT-PCR of the TCR CDR3. TCRdb processed the multiplex PCR reads anew with MiXCR; each CDR3 protein has one entry. The data contain fewer than 400,000 distinct CDR3 sequences, about a sixth of them singletons. Germline CDR1 and CDR2: DFQATT and SNEGSKA (reference sequence). CDR3 length: 15 amino acids. This clonotype was seen more than once but under ten times. What it recognizes is unknown. PBMCs were obtained from approximately 10 ml fresh peripheral blood. The source of this sequence is a woman between 18 and 30 years old with Graves' hyperthyroidism that later progressed to Graves' ophthalmopathy. Sequenced sample: blood. This chain uses TRBV20-1 with TRBJ2-7; D might be TRBD1 or TRBD2, each matching 7 bases. This CDR3 is CSRGAARTRYDEQYF. CDR3 sequence (DNA): TGCAGCAGGGGGGCAGCCAGGACTAGATACGACGAGCAGTACTTC.